This T cell receptor beta chain was identified in a study of blood T cell repertoires in COVID-19. Turning to the study itself: Researchers got acute and convalescent COVID-19 samples from the United States, Italy and Spain. PBMCs, B-cell-depleted T cells, or T cells were the source of the cDNA or gDNA that made up the material.

Only in-frame clones appear in the TCRdb table, and some are missing; sequencing was by immunoSEQ multiplex PCR. The profile shows roughly 280,000 clones, roughly nine tenths of them singletons. V lost 4 bases, J lost 0 bases, and 3 bases stayed unmatched. CDR3 length: 16 amino acids. Germline CDR1 LNHDA, CDR2 SQIVND (reference sequence). This sequence was found in a man younger than 30 with active or convalescent COVID-19. The chain carries TRBV19 and TRBJ1-5; 10 bases line up with TRBD1. The sequencing sample was made of peripheral blood. The CDR3 loop reads CASSRDRGNSNQPQHF. The CDR3 DNA reads TGTGCCAGTAGTAGGGACAGGGGAAATAGCAATCAGCCCCAGCATTTT. The entire variable domain, with the rest obtained from reference TRBV19 and TRBJ1-5, is as follows: DGGITQSPKYLFRKEGQNVTLSCEQNLNHDAMYWYRQDPGQGLRLIYYSQIVNDFQKGDIAEGYSVSREKKESFPLTVTSAQKNPTAFYLCASSRDRGNSNQPQHFGDGTRLSIL.